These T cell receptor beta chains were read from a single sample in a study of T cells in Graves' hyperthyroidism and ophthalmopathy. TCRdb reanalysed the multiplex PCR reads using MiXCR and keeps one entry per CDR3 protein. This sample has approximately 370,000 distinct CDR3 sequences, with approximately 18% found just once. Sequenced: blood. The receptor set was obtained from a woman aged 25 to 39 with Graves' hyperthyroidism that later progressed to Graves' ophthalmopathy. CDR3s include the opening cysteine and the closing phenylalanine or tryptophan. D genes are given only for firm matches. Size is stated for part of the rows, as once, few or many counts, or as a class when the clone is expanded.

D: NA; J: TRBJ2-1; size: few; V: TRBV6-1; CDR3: CASSETGFTNEQFF; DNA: TGTGCCAGCAGTGAAACGGGATTTACGAATGAGCAGTTCTTC
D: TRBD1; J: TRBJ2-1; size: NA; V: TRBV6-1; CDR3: CASSEGQGTGERFF; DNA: TGTGCCAGCAGTGAAGGACAGGGAACTGGGGAGCGGTTCTTC
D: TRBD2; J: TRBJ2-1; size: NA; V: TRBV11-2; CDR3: CASSRGLAGEQFF; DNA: TGTGCCAGCAGCCGAGGACTAGCGGGAGAGCAGTTCTTC
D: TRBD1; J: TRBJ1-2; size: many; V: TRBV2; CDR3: CASSETGPHGYTF; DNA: TGTGCCAGCAGTGAGACAGGGCCTCATGGCTACACCTTC
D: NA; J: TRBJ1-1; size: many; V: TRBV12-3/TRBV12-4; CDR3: CASSRQGLLNTEAFF; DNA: TGTGCCAGCAGTCGCCAGGGGTTGCTGAACACTGAAGCTTTCTTT
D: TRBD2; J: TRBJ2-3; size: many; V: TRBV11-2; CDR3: CASSLVPEAGRGTDTQYF; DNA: TGTGCCAGCAGCTTAGTACCCGAAGCGGGACGGGGCACAGATACGCAGTATTTT
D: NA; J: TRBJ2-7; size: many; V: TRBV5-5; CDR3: CASSLGAFPTYEQYF; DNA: TGTGCCAGCAGCTTGGGGGCGTTTCCAACCTACGAGCAGTACTTC
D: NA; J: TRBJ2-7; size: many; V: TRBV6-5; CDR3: CASSYSVQGLDEQYF; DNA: TGTGCCAGCAGTTACTCGGTGCAGGGTTTGGATGAGCAGTACTTC
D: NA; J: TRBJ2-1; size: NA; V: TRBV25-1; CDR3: CASTVRDEQFF; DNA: TGTGCCAGCACCGTGCGGGATGAGCAGTTCTTC
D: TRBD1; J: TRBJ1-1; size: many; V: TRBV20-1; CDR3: CSATRNRGRRSSTEAFF; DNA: TGCAGTGCTACCCGTAACAGGGGGCGCCGGTCGAGCACTGAAGCTTTCTTT